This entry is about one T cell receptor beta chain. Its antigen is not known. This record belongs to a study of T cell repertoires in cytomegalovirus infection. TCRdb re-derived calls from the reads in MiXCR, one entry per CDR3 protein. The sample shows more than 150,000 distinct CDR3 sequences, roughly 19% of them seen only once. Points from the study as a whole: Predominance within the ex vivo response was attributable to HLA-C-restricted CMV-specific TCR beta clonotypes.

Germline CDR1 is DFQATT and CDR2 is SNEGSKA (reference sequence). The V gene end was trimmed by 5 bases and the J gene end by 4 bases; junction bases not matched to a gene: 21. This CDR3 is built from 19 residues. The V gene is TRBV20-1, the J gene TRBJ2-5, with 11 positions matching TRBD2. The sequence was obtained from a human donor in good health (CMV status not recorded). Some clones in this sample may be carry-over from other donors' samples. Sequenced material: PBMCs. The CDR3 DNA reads TGCAGTGCTCAAACTAGGACTAGCGGGCCCGGAGGGGGCTCAGAGACCCAGTACTTC. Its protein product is CSAQTRTSGPGGGSETQYF.